The T cell receptor beta chain described here comes from a study of control samples from healthy donors and cancer patients. V lost 3 bases and J lost 3, with 14 bases in between. The CDR3 extends over 15 amino acids. CDR1 is LGHNA, CDR2 YNFKEQ, per germline. Here immunoSEQ multiplex PCR was the method, and the copy in TCRdb shows in-frame clones only, minus some. Of 90,000 or so clones in the sample, roughly nine tenths were seen once. The TCR comes from a woman in her fifties or sixties in good health. The sequencing input was blood. The chain is built from TRBV4-2 and TRBJ1-2, with D perhaps TRBD1 (5 bases). Here the CDR3 DNA reads TGTGCCAGCAGCCACCGGGACCAGGGTTACTATGGCTACACCTTC. Amino acid sequence: CASSHRDQGYYGYTF.